Each of the 13 T cell receptor beta chains below was sequenced from the same sample in a study of blood T cell repertoires in COVID-19. This table comes from immunoSEQ multiplex PCR, and its TCRdb copy is limited to in-frame clones, with some not included. The sample records some 320,000 clones, more than 90% being singletons. The sequencing sample was made of PBMCs or T cells enriched from blood (not recorded which). Receptor source: a man aged 60-69 years who had recovered from COVID-19.

This clone was detected once. The chain is built from TRBV7-9 and TRBJ1-5; D perhaps matches TRBD1 (6 bases). Germline V gene lookup returns CDR1 SEHNR and CDR2 FQNEAQ (reference sequence). The CDR3 has 14 residues. V shed 5 bases and J shed 6 bases, with 14 bases lying between them. The CDR3, as DNA: TGTGCCAGCAGCCCCGGGGGGGGCGGTCAGCCCCAGCATTTT. Its protein is CASSPGGGGQPQHF.

The V gene is TRBV6-1, the J gene TRBJ1-2; D remains ambiguous. This CDR3 is 15 amino acids long. V lost 1 base and J lost 8, with 17 bases in between. Germline CDR1 and CDR2: MNHNS and SASEGT. Here the CDR3 DNA reads TGTGCCAGCAGTGAAGGACACGAATCCGTCTGGGGCTACACCTTC. Translated, it gives CASSEGHESVWGYTF.

The sample holds a few counts of this clone. The V and J genes are TRBV5-6 and TRBJ2-1, with D possibly being TRBD2 (6 bases). The CDR3 runs 15 residues. CDR1 and CDR2 (germline): SGHDT, YYEEEE. V was pared by 4 bases and J by 5 bases, with 16 bases between. The CDR3 loop reads CASSRQRVGNNEQFF. The CDR3 DNA sequence: TGTGCCAGCAGCCGCCAGCGGGTCGGTAACAATGAGCAGTTCTTC.

The chain is built from TRBV27 and TRBJ1-2; D possibly corresponds to TRBD1 (5 bases). Germline V gives CDR1 MNHEY, CDR2 SMNVEV (reference sequence). The ends were cut back, 3 bases at V and 0 bases at J, with 11 bases in the middle. The CDR3 is 15 residues long. The CDR3 sequence: CASSLNPTANYGYTF. The CDR3 DNA reads as TGTGCCAGCAGTTTGAACCCGACAGCTAACTATGGCTACACCTTC.

This chain connects TRBV3-1 (or the pseudogene TRBV3-2) to TRBJ1-1; weak D call: TRBD1 (6 bases). The CDR3 extends over 14 amino acids. Germline CDR1 reads LGHDT; CDR2 reads YNNKEL (reference sequence). Trimming cost V 6 bases and J 8 bases, with 19 bases left between them. The CDR3 DNA sequence: TGTGCCAGCAGTGAACTTATGGAGGGGGGGGAAGCTTTCTTT. This codes for CASSELMEGGEAFF.

The chain carries TRBV1 and TRBJ2-5; the DNA was not used to check the table's D call, TRBD2. TRBV1 is a pseudogene locus. This CDR3 has 15 residues. CDR3 DNA sequence: TGCACCAGCAGCCAAGAGGCTAGCGGGTTGAACACCCAGTACTTC. Translated, it gives CTSSQEASGLNTQYF.

This chain links TRBV11-2 with TRBJ1-1; no definite D call. Germline assignment: CDR1 SGHAT and CDR2 FQNNGV. Trimming took off 5 bases at V and 1 base at J, with 8 bases between the two ends. The CDR3 is 13 amino acids. The DNA for the CDR3 is TGTGCCAGCAGCCCACAGTGGAACACTGAAGCTTTCTTT. It codes for CASSPQWNTEAFF.

This chain uses TRBV14 with TRBJ1-2, with D possibly TRBD1 on 6 matching bases. Germline loops: CDR1 SGHDN, CDR2 FVKESK. V was shortened by 2 bases and J by 8 bases, with 15 bases between the two germline ends. CDR3 length: 14 amino acids. The CDR3 region is CASSQRQANEGYTF. The CDR3 coding sequence is TGTGCCAGCAGCCAACGACAGGCCAATGAGGGCTACACCTTC.

This clone has a single count. The chain has TRBV7-9 and TRBJ1-2, with D uncertain. Germline values: CDR1 SEHNR, CDR2 FQNEAQ (reference sequence). The CDR3 is made up of 14 amino acids. V was cut by 0 bases and J by 9 bases, with 14 bases left in between. For the CDR3, the DNA is TGTGCCAGCAGCTTAGCGCAGGCCCCCCGTAGCTACACCTTC. Its translation is CASSLAQAPRSYTF.

The genes are TRBV2 and TRBJ1-5, with D unresolved. CDR3 length: 13 residues. With 6 bases removed from V and 0 bases from J, the gap between germline ends came to 6 bases. In germline, CDR1 is SNHLY, CDR2 FYNNEI. CDR3 bases: TGTGCCAGCAGCCGGTATAGCAATCAGCCCCAGCATTTT. It encodes CASSRYSNQPQHF.

The chain couples TRBV7-2 to TRBJ1-3, with D hard to call. Trimming took 5 bases from V and 1 from J, leaving 9 bases between them. The CDR3 length is 14 residues. Per germline, CDR1 SGHTA and CDR2 FQGNSA. CDR3 amino acids: CASSHRGSGNTIYF. In DNA form, the CDR3 reads TGTGCCAGCAGCCATCGGGGATCTGGAAACACCATATATTTT.

The rearrangement joins TRBV20-1 to TRBJ1-2; D is unresolved. Germline V CDR1 and CDR2: DFQATT, SNEGSKA (reference sequence). The V gene lost 3 bases and the J gene lost 6 bases, with 11 bases spanning the gap. The CDR3 extends over 12 amino acids. The CDR3 sequence is CSASTRVNGYTF. CDR3 DNA: TGCAGTGCTAGTACGAGGGTAAATGGCTACACCTTC.

The V gene is TRBV3-1 (or the pseudogene TRBV3-2), the J gene TRBJ2-5; 13 bases agree with TRBD2. After removal of 3 bases from V and 5 bases from J, the junction contained 6 bases not matched to a gene. The CDR3 consists of 16 residues. Germline assignment: CDR1 LGHDT and CDR2 YNNKEL (reference sequence). In nucleotides, the CDR3 is TGTGCCAGCAGCCAGGGACTAGCGGGGAGAGGGGAGACCCAGTACTTC. This translates into CASSQGLAGRGETQYF.